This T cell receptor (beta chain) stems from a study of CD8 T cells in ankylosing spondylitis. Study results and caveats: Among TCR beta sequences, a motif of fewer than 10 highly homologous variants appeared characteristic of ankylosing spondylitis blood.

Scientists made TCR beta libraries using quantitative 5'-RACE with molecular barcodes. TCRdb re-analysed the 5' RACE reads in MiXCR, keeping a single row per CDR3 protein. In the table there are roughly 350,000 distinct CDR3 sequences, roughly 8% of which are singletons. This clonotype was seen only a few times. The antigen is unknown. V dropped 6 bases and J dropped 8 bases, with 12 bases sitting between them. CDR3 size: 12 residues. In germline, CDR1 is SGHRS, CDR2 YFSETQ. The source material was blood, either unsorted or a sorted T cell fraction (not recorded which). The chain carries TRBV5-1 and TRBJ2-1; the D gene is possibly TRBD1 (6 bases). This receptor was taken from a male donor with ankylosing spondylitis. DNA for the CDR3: TGCGCCAGCATCACAGGGCTGGATGAGCAGTTCTTC. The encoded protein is CASITGLDEQFF.